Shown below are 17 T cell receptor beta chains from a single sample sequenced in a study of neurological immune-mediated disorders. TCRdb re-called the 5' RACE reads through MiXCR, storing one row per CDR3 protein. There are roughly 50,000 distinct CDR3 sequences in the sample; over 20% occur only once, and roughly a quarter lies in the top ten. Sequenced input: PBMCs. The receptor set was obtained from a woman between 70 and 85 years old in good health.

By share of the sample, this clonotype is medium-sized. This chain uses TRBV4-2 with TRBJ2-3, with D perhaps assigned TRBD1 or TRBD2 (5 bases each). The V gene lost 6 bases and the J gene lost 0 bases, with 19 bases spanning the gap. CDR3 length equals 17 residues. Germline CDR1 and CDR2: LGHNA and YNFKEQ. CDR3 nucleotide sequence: TGTGCCAGCAGACAGCTCCTTGCCGGGGACAGCACAGATACGCAGTATTTT. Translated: CASRQLLAGDSTDTQYF.

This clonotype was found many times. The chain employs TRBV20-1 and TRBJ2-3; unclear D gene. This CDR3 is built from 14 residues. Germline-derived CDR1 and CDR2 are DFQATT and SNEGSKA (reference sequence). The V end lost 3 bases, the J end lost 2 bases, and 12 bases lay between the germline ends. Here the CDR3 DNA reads TGCAGTGCTAGTATGTTGGTCTACACAGATACGCAGTATTTT. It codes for CSASMLVYTDTQYF.

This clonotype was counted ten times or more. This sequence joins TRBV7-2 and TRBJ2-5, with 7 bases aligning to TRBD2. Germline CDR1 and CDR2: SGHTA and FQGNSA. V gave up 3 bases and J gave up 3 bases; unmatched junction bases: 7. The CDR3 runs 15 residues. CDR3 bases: TGTGCCAGCAGCTTGGGGGGGACGGACGAAGAGACCCAGTACTTC. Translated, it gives CASSLGGTDEETQYF.

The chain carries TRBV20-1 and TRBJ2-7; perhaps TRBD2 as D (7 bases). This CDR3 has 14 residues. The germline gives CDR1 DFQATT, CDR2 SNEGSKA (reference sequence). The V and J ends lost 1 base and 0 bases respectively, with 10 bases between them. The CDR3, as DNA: TGCAGTGCTAGAGTCCGGGGGGCCTCCTACGAGCAGTACTTC. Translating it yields CSARVRGASYEQYF.

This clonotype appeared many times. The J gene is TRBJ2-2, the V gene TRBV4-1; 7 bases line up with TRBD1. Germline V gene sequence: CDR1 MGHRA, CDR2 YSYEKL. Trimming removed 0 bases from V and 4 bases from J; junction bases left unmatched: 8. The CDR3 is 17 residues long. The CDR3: CASSQEPRQGSTGELFF. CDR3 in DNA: TGCGCCAGCAGCCAAGAACCGAGACAGGGTTCCACCGGGGAGCTGTTTTTT.

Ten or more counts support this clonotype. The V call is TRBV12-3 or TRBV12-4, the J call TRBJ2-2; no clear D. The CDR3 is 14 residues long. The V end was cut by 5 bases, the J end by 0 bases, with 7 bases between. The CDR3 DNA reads TGTGCCAGCAGTGTTATGCCGAACACCGGGGAGCTGTTTTTT. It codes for CASSVMPNTGELFF.

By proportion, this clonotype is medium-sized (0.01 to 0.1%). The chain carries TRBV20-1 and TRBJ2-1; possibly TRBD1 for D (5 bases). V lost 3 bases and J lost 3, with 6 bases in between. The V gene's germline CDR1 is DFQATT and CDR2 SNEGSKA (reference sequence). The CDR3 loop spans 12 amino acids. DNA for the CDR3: TGCAGTGCTAGGGGGCTCTACAATGAGCAGTTCTTC. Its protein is CSARGLYNEQFF.

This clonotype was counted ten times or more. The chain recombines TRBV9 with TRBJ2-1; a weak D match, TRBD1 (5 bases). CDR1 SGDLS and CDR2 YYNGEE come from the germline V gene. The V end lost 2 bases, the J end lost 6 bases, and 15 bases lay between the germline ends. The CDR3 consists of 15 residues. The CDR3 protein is CASSVQGVGGNEQFF. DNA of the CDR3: TGTGCCAGCAGCGTCCAAGGGGTAGGTGGCAATGAGCAGTTCTTC.

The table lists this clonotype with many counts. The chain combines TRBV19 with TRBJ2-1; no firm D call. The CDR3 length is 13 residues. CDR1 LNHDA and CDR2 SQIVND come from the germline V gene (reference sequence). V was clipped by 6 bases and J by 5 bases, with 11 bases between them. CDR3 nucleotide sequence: TGTGCCAGTAGCGGGTTCTTCGACAATGAGCAGTTCTTC. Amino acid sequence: CASSGFFDNEQFF. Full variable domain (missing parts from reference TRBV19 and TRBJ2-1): DGGITQSPKYLFRKEGQNVTLSCEQNLNHDAMYWYRQDPGQGLRLIYYSQIVNDFQKGDIAEGYSVSREKKESFPLTVTSAQKNPTAFYLCASSGFFDNEQFFGPGTRLTVL.

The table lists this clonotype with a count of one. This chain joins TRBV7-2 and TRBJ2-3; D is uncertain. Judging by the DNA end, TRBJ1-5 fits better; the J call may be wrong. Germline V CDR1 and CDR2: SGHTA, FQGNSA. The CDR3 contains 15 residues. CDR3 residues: CASRYLAGNTDTQHF. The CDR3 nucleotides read TGTGCCAGCAGATACCTAGCGGGTAACACAGATACGCAGCATTTT.

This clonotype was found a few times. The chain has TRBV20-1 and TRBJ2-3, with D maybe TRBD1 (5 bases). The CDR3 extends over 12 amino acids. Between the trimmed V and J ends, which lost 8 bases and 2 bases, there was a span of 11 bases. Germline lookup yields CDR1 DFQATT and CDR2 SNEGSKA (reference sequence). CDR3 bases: TGCAGTTTTAAGGACATCACAGATACGCAGTATTTT. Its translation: CSFKDITDTQYF.

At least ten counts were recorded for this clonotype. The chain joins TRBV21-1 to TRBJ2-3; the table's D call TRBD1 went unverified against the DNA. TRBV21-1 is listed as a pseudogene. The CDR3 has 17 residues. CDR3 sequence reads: CASSRRAAGRLTDTQYF. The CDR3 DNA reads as TGTGCCAGCAGCAGGAGGGCAGCGGGGCGGCTCACAGATACGCAGTATTTT.

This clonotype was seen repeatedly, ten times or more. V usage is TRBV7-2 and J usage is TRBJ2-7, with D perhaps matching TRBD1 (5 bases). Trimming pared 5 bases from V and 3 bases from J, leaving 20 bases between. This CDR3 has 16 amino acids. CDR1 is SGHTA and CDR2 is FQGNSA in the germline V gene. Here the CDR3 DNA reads TGTGCCAGCAGCCCGGCGGCAGGGAATATATTCTACGAGCAGTACTTC. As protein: CASSPAAGNIFYEQYF.

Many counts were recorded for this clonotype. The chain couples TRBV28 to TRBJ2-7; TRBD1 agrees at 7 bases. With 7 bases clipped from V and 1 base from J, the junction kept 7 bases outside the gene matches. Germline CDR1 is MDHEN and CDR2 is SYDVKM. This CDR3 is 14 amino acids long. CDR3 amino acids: CASISRQGSYEQYF. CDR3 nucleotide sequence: TGTGCCAGCATTTCGAGACAGGGTTCCTACGAGCAGTACTTC.

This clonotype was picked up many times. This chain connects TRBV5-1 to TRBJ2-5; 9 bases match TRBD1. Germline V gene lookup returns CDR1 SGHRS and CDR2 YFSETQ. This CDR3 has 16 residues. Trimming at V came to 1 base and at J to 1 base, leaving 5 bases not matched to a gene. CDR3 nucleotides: TGCGCCAGCAGCTTGACAGGGGGCGGGGGCCAAGAGACCCAGTACTTC. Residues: CASSLTGGGGQETQYF.

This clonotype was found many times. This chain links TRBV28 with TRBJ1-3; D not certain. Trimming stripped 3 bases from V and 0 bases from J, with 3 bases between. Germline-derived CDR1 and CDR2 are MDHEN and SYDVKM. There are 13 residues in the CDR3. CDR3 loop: CASSFGSGNTIYF. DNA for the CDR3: TGTGCCAGCAGTTTCGGCTCTGGAAACACCATATATTTT.

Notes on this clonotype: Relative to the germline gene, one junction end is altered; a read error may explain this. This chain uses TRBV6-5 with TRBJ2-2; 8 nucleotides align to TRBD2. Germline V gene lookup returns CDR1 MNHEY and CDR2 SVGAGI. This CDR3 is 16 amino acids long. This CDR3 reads CASSYGGRWDTGKLFF. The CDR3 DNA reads TGTGCCAGCAGTTACGGCGGGAGGTGGGACACCGGGAAGCTGTTTTTT.